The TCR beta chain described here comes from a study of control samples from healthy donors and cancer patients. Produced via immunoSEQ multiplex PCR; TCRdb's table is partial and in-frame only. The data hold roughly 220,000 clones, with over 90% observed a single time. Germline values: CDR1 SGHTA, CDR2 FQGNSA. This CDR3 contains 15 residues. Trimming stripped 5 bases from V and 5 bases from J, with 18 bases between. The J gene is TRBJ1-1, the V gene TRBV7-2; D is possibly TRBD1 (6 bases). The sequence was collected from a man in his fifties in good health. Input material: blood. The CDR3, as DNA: TGTGCCAGCAGCCTAAGGACCGGGCAGGGGACTGAAGCTTTCTTT. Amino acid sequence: CASSLRTGQGTEAFF.